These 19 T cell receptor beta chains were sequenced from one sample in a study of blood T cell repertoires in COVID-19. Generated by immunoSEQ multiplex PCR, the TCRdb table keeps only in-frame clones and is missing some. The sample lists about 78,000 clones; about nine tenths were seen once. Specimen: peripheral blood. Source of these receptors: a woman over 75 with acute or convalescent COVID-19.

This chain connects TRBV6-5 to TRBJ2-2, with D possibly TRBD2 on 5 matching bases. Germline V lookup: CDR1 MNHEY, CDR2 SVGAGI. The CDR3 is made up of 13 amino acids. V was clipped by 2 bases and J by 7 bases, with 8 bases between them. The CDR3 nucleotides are TGTGCCAGCAGTTACCGGGGAAACGGGGAGCTGTTTTTT. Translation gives CASSYRGNGELFF.

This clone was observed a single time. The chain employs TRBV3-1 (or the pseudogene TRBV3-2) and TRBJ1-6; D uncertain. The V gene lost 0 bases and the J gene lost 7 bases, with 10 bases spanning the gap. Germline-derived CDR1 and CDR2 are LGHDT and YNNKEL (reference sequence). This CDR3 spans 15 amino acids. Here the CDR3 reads CASSQEFTANSPLHF. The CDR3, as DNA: TGTGCCAGCAGCCAAGAATTTACAGCCAATTCACCCCTCCACTTT.

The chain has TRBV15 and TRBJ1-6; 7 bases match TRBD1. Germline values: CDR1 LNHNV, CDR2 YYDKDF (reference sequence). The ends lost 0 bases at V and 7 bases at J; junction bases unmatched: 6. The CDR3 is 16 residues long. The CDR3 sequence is CATSRDRTGGNSPLHF. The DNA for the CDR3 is TGTGCCACCAGCAGAGATAGGACAGGCGGAAATTCACCCCTCCACTTT.

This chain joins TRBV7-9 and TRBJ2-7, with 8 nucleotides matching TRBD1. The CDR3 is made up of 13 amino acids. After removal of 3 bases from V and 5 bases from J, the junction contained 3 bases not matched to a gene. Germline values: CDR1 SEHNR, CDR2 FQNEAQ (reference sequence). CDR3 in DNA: TGTGCCAGCAGCTTGTCGACAGGGGACGAGCAGTACTTC. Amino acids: CASSLSTGDEQYF.

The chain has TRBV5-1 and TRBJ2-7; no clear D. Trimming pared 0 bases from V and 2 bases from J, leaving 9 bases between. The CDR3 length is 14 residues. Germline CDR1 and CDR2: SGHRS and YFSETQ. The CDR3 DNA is TGCGCCAGCAGCTTGGACTCTCTAACCTACGAGCAGTACTTC. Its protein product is CASSLDSLTYEQYF.

The CDR3 here is CASSPQGPANTGELFF. The CDR3 DNA follows: TGTGCCAGCAGCCCCCAGGGGCCCGCGAACACCGGGGAGCTGTTTTTT. The chain recombines TRBV9 with TRBJ2-2; weak D call: TRBD1 (6 bases). The V and J ends lost 4 bases and 0 bases respectively, with 13 bases between them. This CDR3 spans 16 amino acids. CDR1 is SGDLS and CDR2 is YYNGEE in the germline V gene.

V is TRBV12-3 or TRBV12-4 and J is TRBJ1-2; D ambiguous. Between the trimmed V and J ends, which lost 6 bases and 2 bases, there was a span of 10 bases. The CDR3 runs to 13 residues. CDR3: CASRSAANYGYTF. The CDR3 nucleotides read TGTGCCAGCAGATCGGCAGCGAACTATGGCTACACCTTC.

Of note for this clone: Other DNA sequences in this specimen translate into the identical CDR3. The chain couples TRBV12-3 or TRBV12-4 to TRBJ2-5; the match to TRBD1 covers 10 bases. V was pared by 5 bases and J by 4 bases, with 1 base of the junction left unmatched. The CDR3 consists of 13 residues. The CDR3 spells CASSRTGGETQYF. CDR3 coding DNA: TGTGCCAGCAGTCGGACAGGGGGAGAGACCCAGTACTTC.

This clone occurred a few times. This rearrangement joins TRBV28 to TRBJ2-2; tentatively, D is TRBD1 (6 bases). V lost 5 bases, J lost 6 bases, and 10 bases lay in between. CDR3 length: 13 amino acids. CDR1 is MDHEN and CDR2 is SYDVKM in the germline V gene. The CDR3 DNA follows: TGTGCCAGCAGTCAGGGGTCTCCCGGGGAGCTGTTTTTT. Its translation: CASSQGSPGELFF.

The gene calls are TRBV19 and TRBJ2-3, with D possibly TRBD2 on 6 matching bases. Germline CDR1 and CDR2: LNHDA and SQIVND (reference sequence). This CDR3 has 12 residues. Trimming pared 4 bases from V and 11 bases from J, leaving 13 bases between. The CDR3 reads CASSKERVRQYF. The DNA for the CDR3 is TGTGCCAGTAGTAAAGAGCGGGTACGGCAGTATTTT.

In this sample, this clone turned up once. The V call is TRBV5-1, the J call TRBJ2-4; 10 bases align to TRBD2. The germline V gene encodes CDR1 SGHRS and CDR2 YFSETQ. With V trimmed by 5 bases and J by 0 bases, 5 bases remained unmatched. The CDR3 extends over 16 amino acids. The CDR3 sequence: CASSRIAGGAKNIQYF. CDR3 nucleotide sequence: TGCGCCAGCAGTCGTATAGCGGGAGGAGCCAAAAACATTCAGTACTTC.

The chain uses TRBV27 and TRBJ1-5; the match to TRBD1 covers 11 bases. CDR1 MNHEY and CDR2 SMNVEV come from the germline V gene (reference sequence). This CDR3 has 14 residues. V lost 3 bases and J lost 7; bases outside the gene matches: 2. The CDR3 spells CASSLGTGGQPQHF. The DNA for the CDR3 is TGTGCCAGCAGTTTGGGGACAGGGGGACAGCCCCAGCATTTT.

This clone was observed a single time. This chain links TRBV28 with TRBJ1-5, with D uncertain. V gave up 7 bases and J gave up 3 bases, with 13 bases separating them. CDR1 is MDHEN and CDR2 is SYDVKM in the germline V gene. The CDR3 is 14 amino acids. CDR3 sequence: CASTMGTFNQPQHF. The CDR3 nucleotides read TGTGCCAGCACCATGGGCACATTCAATCAGCCCCAGCATTTT.

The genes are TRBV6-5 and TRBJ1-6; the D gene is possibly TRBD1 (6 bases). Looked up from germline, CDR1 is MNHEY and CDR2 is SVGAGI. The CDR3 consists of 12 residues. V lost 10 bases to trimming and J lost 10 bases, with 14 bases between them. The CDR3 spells CATGGRGSPLHF. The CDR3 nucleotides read TGTGCCACGGGGGGCCGGGGATCACCCCTCCACTTT.

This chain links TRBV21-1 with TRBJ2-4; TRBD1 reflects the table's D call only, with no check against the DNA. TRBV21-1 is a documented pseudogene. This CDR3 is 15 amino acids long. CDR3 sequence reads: CASSKGGTGRNIQYF. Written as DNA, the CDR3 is TGTGCCAGCAGCAAAGGGGGGACAGGCAGAAACATTCAGTACTTC.

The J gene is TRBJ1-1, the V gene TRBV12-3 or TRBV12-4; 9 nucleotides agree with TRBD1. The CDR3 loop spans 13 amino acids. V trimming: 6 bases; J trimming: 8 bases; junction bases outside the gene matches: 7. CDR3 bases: TGTGCCAGCAGACTCAACAGGGGGCCCGAAGCTTTCTTT. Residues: CASRLNRGPEAFF.

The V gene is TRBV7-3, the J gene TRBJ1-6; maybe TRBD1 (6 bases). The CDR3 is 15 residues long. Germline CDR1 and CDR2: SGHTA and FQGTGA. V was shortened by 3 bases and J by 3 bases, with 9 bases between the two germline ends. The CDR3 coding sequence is TGTGCCAGCAGCTTCGACAGGTTCTATAATTCACCCCTCCACTTT. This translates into CASSFDRFYNSPLHF.

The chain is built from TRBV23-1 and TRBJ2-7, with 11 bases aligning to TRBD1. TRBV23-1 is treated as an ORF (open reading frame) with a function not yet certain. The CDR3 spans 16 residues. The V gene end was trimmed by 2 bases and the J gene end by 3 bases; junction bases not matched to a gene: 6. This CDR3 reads CASSQPDRGRSYEQYF. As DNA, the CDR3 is TGCGCCAGCAGTCAACCGGACAGGGGGCGCAGCTACGAGCAGTACTTC.

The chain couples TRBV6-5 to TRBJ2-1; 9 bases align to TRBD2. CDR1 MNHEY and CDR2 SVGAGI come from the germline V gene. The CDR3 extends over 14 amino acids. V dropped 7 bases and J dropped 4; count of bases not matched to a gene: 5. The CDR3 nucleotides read TGTGCCAGCAAACTAGCGGGTTCGTACAATGAGCAGTTCTTC. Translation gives CASKLAGSYNEQFF.